The rows below give T cell receptor beta chains drawn from one sample of a study of blood T cell repertoires in COVID-19. The assay was immunoSEQ multiplex PCR, and TCRdb's table has in-frame clones only and misses some. The sample has hundreds of thousands of clones; 80% to 90% are singletons. The sequencing input was PBMCs or T cells enriched from blood (not recorded which). These receptors were taken from a man aged 18-30 years who had recovered from COVID-19. Each CDR3 is given with its conserved first and last residue. Each record gives: CDR3 protein, CDR3 DNA, D gene, CDR3 length, clone size, J gene, V gene. A D gene is named only where the DNA matches it firmly. Where a row states a size, it is once, few, many or the class of an expanded clone; other rows omit it.

CDR3 protein: CASSDPLEPGNEQFF
CDR3 DNA: TGTGCCAGCAGTGACCCCCTAGAACCGGGCAATGAGCAGTTCTTC
D gene: NA
CDR3 length: 15
clone size: NA
J gene: TRBJ2-1
V gene: TRBV2

CDR3 protein: CASSLGHLDRGQDGYTF
CDR3 DNA: TGTGCCAGCAGCTTAGGGCATTTGGACAGGGGGCAGGATGGCTACACCTTC
D gene: TRBD1
CDR3 length: 17
clone size: NA
J gene: TRBJ1-2
V gene: TRBV7-9

CDR3 protein: CASSGQGFSSPKYEQYF
CDR3 DNA: TGTGCCAGCTCAGGACAGGGATTTTCTTCCCCCAAGTACGAGCAGTACTTC
D gene: TRBD1
CDR3 length: 17
clone size: NA
J gene: TRBJ2-7
V gene: TRBV11-2

CDR3 protein: CASTMTGRPYEQYF
CDR3 DNA: TGTGCCAGTACCATGACAGGTAGACCCTACGAGCAGTACTTC
D gene: NA
CDR3 length: 14
clone size: once
J gene: TRBJ2-7
V gene: TRBV19

CDR3 protein: CASSHRDTNEKLFF
CDR3 DNA: TGTGCCAGCAGCCACAGGGACACTAATGAAAAACTGTTTTTT
D gene: NA
CDR3 length: 14
clone size: NA
J gene: TRBJ1-4
V gene: TRBV11-2

CDR3 protein: CASSPRGQGVADTQYF
CDR3 DNA: TGTGCCAGCTCCCCCCGAGGACAGGGGGTAGCAGATACGCAGTATTTT
D gene: TRBD1
CDR3 length: 16
clone size: NA
J gene: TRBJ2-3
V gene: TRBV18

CDR3 protein: CASSAYQETQYF
CDR3 DNA: TGCGCCAGCAGCGCGTACCAAGAGACCCAGTACTTC
D gene: NA
CDR3 length: 12
clone size: NA
J gene: TRBJ2-5
V gene: TRBV5-1

CDR3 protein: CASSPWTSGNNEQFF
CDR3 DNA: TGTGCCAGCAGCCCCTGGACTAGCGGCAACAATGAGCAGTTCTTC
D gene: TRBD2
CDR3 length: 15
clone size: NA
J gene: TRBJ2-1
V gene: TRBV28

CDR3 protein: CASSRRLDSVNGYTF
CDR3 DNA: TGTGCCAGCAGCCGAAGATTGGACAGTGTTAATGGCTACACCTTC
D gene: NA
CDR3 length: 15
clone size: NA
J gene: TRBJ1-2
V gene: TRBV9

CDR3 protein: CASSARGVETQYF
CDR3 DNA: TGTGCCAGCAGTGCCCGGGGGGTAGAGACCCAGTACTTC
D gene: TRBD2
CDR3 length: 13
clone size: NA
J gene: TRBJ2-5
V gene: TRBV25-1

CDR3 protein: CASSDRGGNTIYF
CDR3 DNA: TGTGCCAGCAGCGACAGGGGCGGAAACACCATATATTTT
D gene: TRBD1
CDR3 length: 13
clone size: NA
J gene: TRBJ1-3
V gene: TRBV6-6

CDR3 protein: CASSSHGRQGGYEQYF
CDR3 DNA: TGTGCCAGCAGTTCCCATGGCCGACAGGGAGGCTACGAGCAGTACTTC
D gene: NA
CDR3 length: 16
clone size: NA
J gene: TRBJ2-7
V gene: TRBV27

CDR3 protein: CASRTGGTNTGELFF
CDR3 DNA: TGTGCCAGCAGAACAGGGGGAACGAACACCGGGGAGCTGTTTTTT
D gene: TRBD1
CDR3 length: 15
clone size: NA
J gene: TRBJ2-2
V gene: TRBV28

CDR3 protein: CASSARPGRDTYEQYF
CDR3 DNA: TGTGCCAGCAGCGCCCGCCCGGGACGGGACACCTACGAGCAGTACTTC
D gene: NA
CDR3 length: 16
clone size: NA
J gene: TRBJ2-7
V gene: TRBV9

CDR3 protein: CSVGLGGEGRWQPQHF
CDR3 DNA: TGCAGCGTTGGCCTTGGAGGGGAAGGGAGGTGGCAGCCCCAGCATTTT
D gene: NA
CDR3 length: 16
clone size: NA
J gene: TRBJ1-5
V gene: TRBV29-1

CDR3 protein: CSAPFQETQYF
CDR3 DNA: TGCAGTGCTCCCTTCCAAGAGACCCAGTACTTC
D gene: NA
CDR3 length: 11
clone size: NA
J gene: TRBJ2-5
V gene: TRBV20-1

CDR3 protein: CASSSVRRDPTRRGTGELFF
CDR3 DNA: TGCGCCAGCAGCTCGGTGAGGAGGGACCCCACTCGTAGAGGCACCGGGGAGCTGTTTTTT
D gene: NA
CDR3 length: 20
clone size: few
J gene: TRBJ2-2
V gene: TRBV5-1

CDR3 protein: CASSLSGQGFGYTF
CDR3 DNA: TGTGCCAGCAGCCTGTCGGGACAGGGATTTGGCTACACCTTC
D gene: TRBD1
CDR3 length: 14
clone size: NA
J gene: TRBJ1-2
V gene: TRBV7-3

CDR3 protein: CATSDSSNQPQHF
CDR3 DNA: TGTGCCACCAGTGACAGTAGCAATCAGCCCCAGCATTTT
D gene: NA
CDR3 length: 13
clone size: NA
J gene: TRBJ1-5
V gene: TRBV24-1

CDR3 protein: CASSNPTGANTIYF
CDR3 DNA: TGTGCCAGCAGCAACCCGACAGGGGCAAACACCATATATTTT
D gene: NA
CDR3 length: 14
clone size: NA
J gene: TRBJ1-3
V gene: TRBV21-1

CDR3 protein: CASSVVPSGEQYF
CDR3 DNA: TGTGCCAGCAGCGTAGTCCCCTCAGGCGAGCAGTACTTC
D gene: NA
CDR3 length: 13
clone size: NA
J gene: TRBJ2-7
V gene: TRBV9

CDR3 protein: CASSYRDRGLRAGELFF
CDR3 DNA: TGTGCCAGCAGCTACCGGGACAGGGGACTTAGGGCCGGGGAGCTGTTTTTT
D gene: TRBD1
CDR3 length: 17
clone size: NA
J gene: TRBJ2-2
V gene: TRBV5-5

CDR3 protein: CASSREGNTIYF
CDR3 DNA: TGTGCCAGCAGCCGGGAAGGAAACACCATATATTTT
D gene: NA
CDR3 length: 12
clone size: NA
J gene: TRBJ1-3
V gene: TRBV5-4

CDR3 protein: CASSRGDREGLRQFF
CDR3 DNA: TGCGCCAGCAGCAGAGGGGACAGGGAAGGGTTGAGGCAGTTCTTC
D gene: TRBD1
CDR3 length: 15
clone size: NA
J gene: TRBJ2-1
V gene: TRBV4-1

CDR3 protein: CASSAGTGTHGYTF
CDR3 DNA: TGTGCCAGCAGCGCGGGAACAGGTACCCATGGCTACACCTTC
D gene: NA
CDR3 length: 14
clone size: NA
J gene: TRBJ1-2
V gene: TRBV7-9

CDR3 protein: CATSRQLTGNTIYF
CDR3 DNA: TGTGCCACCAGCAGACAGCTGACAGGAAACACCATATATTTT
D gene: NA
CDR3 length: 14
clone size: NA
J gene: TRBJ1-3
V gene: TRBV15

CDR3 protein: CASSLGVFHQYF
CDR3 DNA: TGTGCCAGCAGCTTAGGCGTGTTCCATCAGTACTTC
D gene: NA
CDR3 length: 12
clone size: NA
J gene: TRBJ2-4
V gene: TRBV11-2

CDR3 protein: CASSFGQGTYEQYF
CDR3 DNA: TGCGCCAGCAGCTTCGGACAGGGGACCTACGAGCAGTACTTC
D gene: TRBD1
CDR3 length: 14
clone size: NA
J gene: TRBJ2-7
V gene: TRBV5-1

CDR3 protein: CASSILGLGRKYTEAFF
CDR3 DNA: TGTGCCAGTAGTATCCTAGGGTTGGGGCGTAAGTACACTGAAGCTTTCTTT
D gene: NA
CDR3 length: 17
clone size: NA
J gene: TRBJ1-1
V gene: TRBV19

CDR3 protein: CASSALTSGRTDTQYF
CDR3 DNA: TGTGCCAGCAGCGCCCTGACTAGCGGGAGGACAGATACGCAGTATTTT
D gene: TRBD2
CDR3 length: 16
clone size: NA
J gene: TRBJ2-3
V gene: TRBV2

CDR3 protein: CASRTGEGYGNEKLFF
CDR3 DNA: TGTGCCAGCAGGACAGGGGAGGGGTACGGAAATGAAAAACTGTTTTTT
D gene: TRBD1
CDR3 length: 16
clone size: NA
J gene: TRBJ1-4
V gene: TRBV27

CDR3 protein: CASSLTESRAYEQYF
CDR3 DNA: TGTGCCAGCAGCCTTACAGAGAGTCGAGCATACGAGCAGTACTTC
D gene: NA
CDR3 length: 15
clone size: NA
J gene: TRBJ2-7
V gene: TRBV3-1/TRBV3-2

CDR3 protein: CASSLNGRGNEQFF
CDR3 DNA: TGTGCCAGCAGCTTAAACGGGAGGGGCAATGAGCAGTTCTTC
D gene: TRBD2
CDR3 length: 14
clone size: NA
J gene: TRBJ2-1
V gene: TRBV7-3

CDR3 protein: CASSLETSGRAEQYF
CDR3 DNA: TGTGCCAGCAGCTTAGAAACTAGCGGGCGGGCCGAGCAGTACTTC
D gene: TRBD2
CDR3 length: 15
clone size: once
J gene: TRBJ2-7
V gene: TRBV7-2

CDR3 protein: CASSLDQAGGAEAFF
CDR3 DNA: TGTGCCAGCAGCTTAGATCAGGCAGGGGGCGCTGAAGCTTTCTTT
D gene: TRBD1
CDR3 length: 15
clone size: NA
J gene: TRBJ1-1
V gene: TRBV7-9

CDR3 protein: CASNTQGPYGYTF
CDR3 DNA: TGTGCCAGCAACACACAGGGGCCCTATGGCTACACCTTC
D gene: TRBD1
CDR3 length: 13
clone size: NA
J gene: TRBJ1-2
V gene: TRBV5-4

CDR3 protein: CASTPRSGGLGYTF
CDR3 DNA: TGTGCCAGCACCCCACGTTCAGGGGGCCTTGGCTACACCTTC
D gene: TRBD1
CDR3 length: 14
clone size: NA
J gene: TRBJ1-2
V gene: TRBV6-2/TRBV6-3

CDR3 protein: CASSLGQGPNQPQHF
CDR3 DNA: TGTGCCAGCAGCTTGGGCCAGGGTCCCAATCAGCCCCAGCATTTT
D gene: NA
CDR3 length: 15
clone size: NA
J gene: TRBJ1-5
V gene: TRBV5-4

CDR3 protein: CASRRTVNTEAFF
CDR3 DNA: TGTGCCAGCAGAAGGACAGTCAACACTGAAGCTTTCTTT
D gene: NA
CDR3 length: 13
clone size: NA
J gene: TRBJ1-1
V gene: TRBV28

CDR3 protein: CASRGSGSVDEQFF
CDR3 DNA: TGTGCCAGTAGAGGTAGCGGGAGTGTAGATGAGCAGTTCTTC
D gene: TRBD2
CDR3 length: 14
clone size: NA
J gene: TRBJ2-1
V gene: TRBV19

CDR3 protein: CASSIVGLAGENEQFF
CDR3 DNA: TGTGCCAGCAGTATCGTAGGACTAGCGGGAGAGAATGAGCAGTTCTTC
D gene: TRBD2
CDR3 length: 16
clone size: NA
J gene: TRBJ2-1
V gene: TRBV27

CDR3 protein: CASSSKAGYNSPLHF
CDR3 DNA: TGTGCCAGCAGTTCGAAGGCGGGGTATAATTCACCCCTCCACTTT
D gene: NA
CDR3 length: 15
clone size: few
J gene: TRBJ1-6
V gene: TRBV27

CDR3 protein: CASSEDRVNIPYF
CDR3 DNA: TGTGCCAGCAGCGAGGACAGGGTTAACATTCCGTACTTC
D gene: TRBD1
CDR3 length: 13
clone size: NA
J gene: TRBJ2-5
V gene: TRBV7-9

CDR3 protein: CASSPRLEHPEQFF
CDR3 DNA: TGCGCCAGCAGCCCGAGACTAGAACACCCTGAGCAGTTCTTC
D gene: NA
CDR3 length: 14
clone size: NA
J gene: TRBJ2-1
V gene: TRBV5-1

CDR3 protein: CSASPQTGASYEQYF
CDR3 DNA: TGCAGTGCTAGTCCCCAGACAGGGGCTTCCTACGAGCAGTACTTC
D gene: TRBD1
CDR3 length: 15
clone size: NA
J gene: TRBJ2-7
V gene: TRBV20-1

CDR3 protein: CASSQLGLIKGNQPQHF
CDR3 DNA: TGCGCCAGCAGCCAACTTGGACTCATTAAGGGCAATCAGCCCCAGCATTTT
D gene: NA
CDR3 length: 17
clone size: NA
J gene: TRBJ1-5
V gene: TRBV4-1

CDR3 protein: CASSYRALNTEAFF
CDR3 DNA: TGTGCCAGCAGTTATAGAGCGCTGAACACTGAAGCTTTCTTT
D gene: NA
CDR3 length: 14
clone size: NA
J gene: TRBJ1-1
V gene: TRBV27

CDR3 protein: CASKTSTDSPLHF
CDR3 DNA: TGTGCCAGCAAGACTTCGACAGACTCACCCCTCCACTTT
D gene: NA
CDR3 length: 13
clone size: NA
J gene: TRBJ1-6
V gene: TRBV6-6

CDR3 protein: CASSLVGRVRETQYF
CDR3 DNA: TGTGCCAGCAGCTTGGTGGGCAGGGTCAGGGAGACCCAGTACTTC
D gene: NA
CDR3 length: 15
clone size: NA
J gene: TRBJ2-5
V gene: TRBV5-6

CDR3 protein: CAISEAAGTWNYGYTF
CDR3 DNA: TGTGCCATCAGTGAGGCAGCAGGGACTTGGAACTATGGCTACACCTTC
D gene: NA
CDR3 length: 16
clone size: once
J gene: TRBJ1-2
V gene: TRBV10-3

CDR3 protein: CASSSLGGGSPLHF
CDR3 DNA: TGTGCCAGCAGCTCATTAGGGGGGGGTTCACCCCTCCACTTT
D gene: NA
CDR3 length: 14
clone size: NA
J gene: TRBJ1-6
V gene: TRBV5-4

CDR3 protein: CATRIKFEGDGYTF
CDR3 DNA: TGTGCCACCAGGATTAAATTTGAGGGGGACGGCTACACCTTC
D gene: NA
CDR3 length: 14
clone size: NA
J gene: TRBJ1-2
V gene: TRBV24-1

CDR3 protein: CASSQEDSNPGNTIYF
CDR3 DNA: TGTGCCAGCAGCCAAGAAGACTCCAACCCTGGAAACACCATATATTTT
D gene: NA
CDR3 length: 16
clone size: NA
J gene: TRBJ1-3
V gene: TRBV4-2

CDR3 protein: CASRRQGSTEAFF
CDR3 DNA: TGTGCCAGCAGAAGACAGGGAAGCACTGAAGCTTTCTTT
D gene: TRBD1
CDR3 length: 13
clone size: NA
J gene: TRBJ1-1
V gene: TRBV28

CDR3 protein: CANRRGLAGVNEQFF
CDR3 DNA: TGTGCCAACAGAAGGGGACTAGCGGGAGTAAATGAGCAGTTCTTC
D gene: TRBD2
CDR3 length: 15
clone size: NA
J gene: TRBJ2-1
V gene: TRBV2

CDR3 protein: CASSPGLRQETQYF
CDR3 DNA: TGTGCCAGCTCCCCCGGGTTAAGGCAAGAGACCCAGTACTTC
D gene: NA
CDR3 length: 14
clone size: once
J gene: TRBJ2-5
V gene: TRBV18

CDR3 protein: CASSTGTGHNEQFF
CDR3 DNA: TGTGCCAGTAGCACCGGGACAGGCCACAATGAGCAGTTCTTC
D gene: TRBD1
CDR3 length: 14
clone size: NA
J gene: TRBJ2-1
V gene: TRBV19

CDR3 protein: CASSPGQGPEAFF
CDR3 DNA: TGTGCCAGCTCACCCGGACAGGGTCCTGAAGCTTTCTTT
D gene: TRBD1
CDR3 length: 13
clone size: NA
J gene: TRBJ1-1
V gene: TRBV18

CDR3 protein: CASSPRGSGANVLTF
CDR3 DNA: TGTGCCAGCTCACCCAGGGGCTCTGGGGCCAACGTCCTGACTTTC
D gene: NA
CDR3 length: 15
clone size: NA
J gene: TRBJ2-6
V gene: TRBV18

CDR3 protein: CASSGTGGTDTQYF
CDR3 DNA: TGTGCCAGCAGTGGGACAGGGGGCACAGATACGCAGTATTTT
D gene: TRBD1
CDR3 length: 14
clone size: many
J gene: TRBJ2-3
V gene: TRBV6-4